This T cell receptor (beta chain) was identified during a study of graft-versus-host responses after intestinal transplantation (dated by TCRdb to the early 2020s). As for the study more broadly: Multivisceral, liver-intestinal, or isolated intestinal transplants were received by the recipients. Every recipient was given anti-thymocyte globulin induction, followed by approximately 3 years of maintenance tacrolimus and steroids. Graft-versus-host and host-versus-graft alloreactive T cell clones were tracked in the graft, circulation and bone marrow after intestinal transplantation using bulk TCR-beta CDR3 sequencing. Alloreactive clones were identified by sequencing pre-transplant mixed lymphocyte reaction products and comparing them with unstimulated pre-transplant donor and recipient T cells. The cohort enrolled 24 intestinal transplant recipients, one of whom was a retransplant, and 3 patients without pretransplant specimens were excluded. A peak of at least 4% donor T cells among recipient peripheral blood mononuclear cells was the definition used for donor T cell macrochimerism. Samples from three later patients were sequenced in-house on an Illumina MiSeq with MiXCR processing rather than by the commercial service. Overall results and qualifications from the work: Early after transplant, peak levels of circulating GvH clones were found to be associated with declines in HvG clones. High GvH to HvG T cell clonal ratios were observed in the allografts of patients with donor T cell macrochimerism. GvH clones turned up in recipient bone marrow, with some appearing earlier in ileal mucosa or blood, a pattern consistent with an intestinal mucosal origin. The conclusions were limited by the relatively low number and heterogeneity of the intestinal transplant patients.

V loses 1 base, J loses 4 bases, and the germline ends lie 8 bases apart. CDR1 and CDR2 are read off the germline V gene (reference sequence) as SGHAT and FQDESV. From its cysteine to its phenylalanine, the CDR3 spans 15 amino acids. The DNA shown is the 45-base CDR3, in frame from base 1. This sample's time point label indicates: cells obtained before transplantation from donor or recipient. CD3+CD4+ and CD3+CD8+ populations were FACS-sorted from unstimulated pre-transplant donor and recipient cells taken from spleen or lymph nodes. The protocol used for the library was the immunoSEQ multiplex PCR assay. For most patients, genomic DNA was isolated with the Qiagen DNeasy Blood and Tissue Kit and sent frozen to Adaptive Biotechnologies for TCR sequencing. For most patients, high-throughput TCR-beta CDR3 sequencing of genomic DNA was performed by Adaptive Biotechnologies. Per the source publication's procedure: TCR sequencing data were retrieved from Adaptive's ImmunoSEQ software for 15 to 20 patients, whereas three other patients were processed with MiXCR and VDJtools. To correct CD4 versus CD8 sorting errors, sequences present in both subsets at a frequency ratio below 5:1 were removed. CDR3 nucleotide sequences shared between donor and recipient were removed because the origin of such sequences could not be assigned. At least 2-fold expansion over unstimulated cells and a minimum CFSE-low frequency of 0.002% (template counts) or 0.001% (read counts) were required for clones to be classified as alloreactive. Mappable clones were those detected in sequenced pre-transplant spleen, lymph node, or MLR CFSE-low populations of the donor or recipient. The cumulative frequency of alloreactive clones was calculated as a percentage of all sequences, weighted by copy number. TCRdb retrieved this table from immuneACCESS and kept in-frame rearrangements only. Not all clones are present; in checked studies, unresolved V genes account for under half, and no reason is known for the remainder. V, J and clone size are those of that table, while D and trimming were read from the DNA. In this sample the table shows over 90,000 clones, about nine tenths of which occur a single time. The ten largest clones add up to about 0.18% of the sample.

On this clone itself: Its antigen specificity is not known. Base-call qualities are not available, and no considerably larger clone is one nucleotide away.

The V gene is TRBV11-1 and the J gene is TRBJ1-6; TRBD1 is a possible D gene, resting on 6 matching bases. The sample consisted of unstimulated CD4+ T cells sorted from spleen or lymph node cells, taken before transplant. The clonotype was recovered from a human donor who was the organ donor for an intestinal transplant. The bases read TGTGCCAGCAGCTTAGGTCAGGGGTATAATTCACCCCTCCACTTT. This is translated as CASSLGQGYNSPLHF.